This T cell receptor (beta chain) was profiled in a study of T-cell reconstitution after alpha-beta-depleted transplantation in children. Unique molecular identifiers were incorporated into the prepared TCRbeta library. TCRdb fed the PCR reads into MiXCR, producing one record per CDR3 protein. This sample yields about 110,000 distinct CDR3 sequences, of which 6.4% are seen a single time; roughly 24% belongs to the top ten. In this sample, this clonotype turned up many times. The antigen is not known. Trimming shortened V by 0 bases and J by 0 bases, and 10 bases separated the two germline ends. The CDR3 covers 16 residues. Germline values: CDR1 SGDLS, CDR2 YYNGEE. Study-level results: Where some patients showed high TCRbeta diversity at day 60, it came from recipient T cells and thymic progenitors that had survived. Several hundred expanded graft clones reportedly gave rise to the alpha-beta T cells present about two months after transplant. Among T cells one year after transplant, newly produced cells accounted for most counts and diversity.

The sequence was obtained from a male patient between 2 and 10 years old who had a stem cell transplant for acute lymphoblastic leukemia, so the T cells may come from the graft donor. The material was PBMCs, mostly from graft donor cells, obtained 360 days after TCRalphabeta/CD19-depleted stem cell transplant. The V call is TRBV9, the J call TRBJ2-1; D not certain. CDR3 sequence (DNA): TGTGCCAGCAGCGTAGTAGGGCGGAGCTCCTACAATGAGCAGTTCTTC. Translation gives CASSVVGRSSYNEQFF.